A single sample gave rise to the 4 T cell receptor beta chains below, sequenced in a study of neurological immune-mediated disorders (dated by TCRdb to between 2018 and 2021). Libraries came from 5' RACE. The sequencer was an Illumina HiSeq 2500. TCRdb reprocessed the public reads (quality trimming at Q25 with fastp, clone calling with MiXCR) and kept in-frame beta chains. Duplicate CDR3 protein sequences are folded into a single record with the most common DNA and genes. The sample table records about 44,000 distinct CDR3 sequences; more than 5% of these occur just once. The ten largest clones add up to around 0.52% of the sample. Sample: CD4+ T cells from blood. The receptors here all came from a woman in her thirties or forties in good health.

Ten or more counts support this clonotype. J is TRBJ2-7 and V is TRBV28; weak D call: TRBD2 (6 bases). Trimming shortened V by 7 bases and J by 2 bases, and 18 bases separated the two germline ends. Germline assignment: CDR1 MDHEN and CDR2 SYDVKM. This CDR3 region has 15 residues. The CDR3, as DNA: TGTGCCAGCACCCAATCCGCGGGGAACCCCTACGAGCAGTACTTC. Its translation: CASTQSAGNPYEQYF.

The chain employs TRBV20-1 and TRBJ1-5; TRBD1 matches at 7 bases. This CDR3 has 14 amino acids. V dropped 3 bases and J dropped 4; count of bases not matched to a gene: 6. Germline V CDR1 and CDR2: DFQATT, SNEGSKA (reference sequence). The CDR3 sequence is CSARETGSNQPQHF. The CDR3 DNA sequence: TGCAGTGCTAGGGAGACAGGGAGTAATCAGCCCCAGCATTTT.

This clonotype was counted at least ten times. The rearrangement joins TRBV20-1 to TRBJ2-7; 9 bases fit TRBD2. Per germline, CDR1 DFQATT and CDR2 SNEGSKA (reference sequence). V dropped 6 bases and J dropped 2; count of bases not matched to a gene: 23. The CDR3 covers 19 residues. CDR3: CSASRPLAGHRKIPYEQYF. The CDR3, as DNA: TGCAGTGCGAGCCGTCCACTAGCGGGCCATAGAAAGATTCCCTACGAGCAGTACTTC.

This clonotype was recorded many times. V is TRBV29-1 and J is TRBJ2-1, with 7 bases fitting TRBD1. V was clipped by 7 bases and J by 6 bases; unmatched bases: 9. The CDR3 has 13 residues. Per germline, CDR1 SQVTM and CDR2 ANQGSEA. The CDR3 bases are TGCAGCGCCCGGGACAGCAGAGTCAATGAGCAGTTCTTC. This translates into CSARDSRVNEQFF.